This T cell receptor beta chain was found in a study of T cell repertoires in cytomegalovirus infection (dated by TCRdb to between 2018 and 2021). With respect to the entire study: Peptide stimulations targeted recently identified HLA-C-restricted CMV epitopes, whose presentation resists viral immunomodulation, together with well-studied HLA-B-restricted epitopes. The HLA type of each donor mattered for the analysis, because public TCR beta signatures pointed to carriage of CMV infection along with the matching HLA type.

CDR1 and CDR2 are drawn from the germline V gene: SGHTA, FQGNSA. The CDR3, cysteine through valine, is 14 amino acids long. Of the read, only the CDR3 DNA is kept; its 42 bases are in frame from base 1. Beyond this particular receptor, the publication reports: Carriers of CMV infection plus the relevant HLA type were discriminated by the cumulative frequency of public TCR beta family members in the study cohort and in an independent roughly 380-donor cohort. The ex vivo response was dominated by HLA-C-restricted CMV-specific TCR beta clonotypes, and the single most frequent clonotype in two of eight donors was supplied by these HLA-C-restricted clonotypes.

The sample's treatment or condition label, in plain terms: in vitro stimulation with specific CMV peptide epitopes to enrich CMV-specific T cells. Details on this clonotype: Its antigen is unknown. There are no base qualities to consult, and no much larger clone falls within one base.

Sequencing was carried out with an Illumina HiSeq 1500. TCRdb took the public reads, trimmed them with fastp at Q25, ran MiXCR for clone calling and kept in-frame beta chains. CDR3 protein duplicates are merged, each entry listing the most common genes and DNA. The sample table lists about 480,000 distinct CDR3 sequences, about 33% of them with a count of one. The ten biggest clones cover 15% to 20% of the sample. The sequence is built from TRBV7-2 and TRBJ2-7; the D segment could be TRBD2, given 6 matching bases. The sequencing used cultured PBMCs, collected from culture after CMV antigen stimulation. The sequence came from a human donor in good health (CMV status not recorded). Some clones in this sample may be carry-over from other donors' samples. This receptor carries the CDR3 CASSLRLGSCEQYV. The sequenced DNA is TGTGCCAGCAGCTTGAGACTAGGATCCTGCGAGCAGTACGTC.